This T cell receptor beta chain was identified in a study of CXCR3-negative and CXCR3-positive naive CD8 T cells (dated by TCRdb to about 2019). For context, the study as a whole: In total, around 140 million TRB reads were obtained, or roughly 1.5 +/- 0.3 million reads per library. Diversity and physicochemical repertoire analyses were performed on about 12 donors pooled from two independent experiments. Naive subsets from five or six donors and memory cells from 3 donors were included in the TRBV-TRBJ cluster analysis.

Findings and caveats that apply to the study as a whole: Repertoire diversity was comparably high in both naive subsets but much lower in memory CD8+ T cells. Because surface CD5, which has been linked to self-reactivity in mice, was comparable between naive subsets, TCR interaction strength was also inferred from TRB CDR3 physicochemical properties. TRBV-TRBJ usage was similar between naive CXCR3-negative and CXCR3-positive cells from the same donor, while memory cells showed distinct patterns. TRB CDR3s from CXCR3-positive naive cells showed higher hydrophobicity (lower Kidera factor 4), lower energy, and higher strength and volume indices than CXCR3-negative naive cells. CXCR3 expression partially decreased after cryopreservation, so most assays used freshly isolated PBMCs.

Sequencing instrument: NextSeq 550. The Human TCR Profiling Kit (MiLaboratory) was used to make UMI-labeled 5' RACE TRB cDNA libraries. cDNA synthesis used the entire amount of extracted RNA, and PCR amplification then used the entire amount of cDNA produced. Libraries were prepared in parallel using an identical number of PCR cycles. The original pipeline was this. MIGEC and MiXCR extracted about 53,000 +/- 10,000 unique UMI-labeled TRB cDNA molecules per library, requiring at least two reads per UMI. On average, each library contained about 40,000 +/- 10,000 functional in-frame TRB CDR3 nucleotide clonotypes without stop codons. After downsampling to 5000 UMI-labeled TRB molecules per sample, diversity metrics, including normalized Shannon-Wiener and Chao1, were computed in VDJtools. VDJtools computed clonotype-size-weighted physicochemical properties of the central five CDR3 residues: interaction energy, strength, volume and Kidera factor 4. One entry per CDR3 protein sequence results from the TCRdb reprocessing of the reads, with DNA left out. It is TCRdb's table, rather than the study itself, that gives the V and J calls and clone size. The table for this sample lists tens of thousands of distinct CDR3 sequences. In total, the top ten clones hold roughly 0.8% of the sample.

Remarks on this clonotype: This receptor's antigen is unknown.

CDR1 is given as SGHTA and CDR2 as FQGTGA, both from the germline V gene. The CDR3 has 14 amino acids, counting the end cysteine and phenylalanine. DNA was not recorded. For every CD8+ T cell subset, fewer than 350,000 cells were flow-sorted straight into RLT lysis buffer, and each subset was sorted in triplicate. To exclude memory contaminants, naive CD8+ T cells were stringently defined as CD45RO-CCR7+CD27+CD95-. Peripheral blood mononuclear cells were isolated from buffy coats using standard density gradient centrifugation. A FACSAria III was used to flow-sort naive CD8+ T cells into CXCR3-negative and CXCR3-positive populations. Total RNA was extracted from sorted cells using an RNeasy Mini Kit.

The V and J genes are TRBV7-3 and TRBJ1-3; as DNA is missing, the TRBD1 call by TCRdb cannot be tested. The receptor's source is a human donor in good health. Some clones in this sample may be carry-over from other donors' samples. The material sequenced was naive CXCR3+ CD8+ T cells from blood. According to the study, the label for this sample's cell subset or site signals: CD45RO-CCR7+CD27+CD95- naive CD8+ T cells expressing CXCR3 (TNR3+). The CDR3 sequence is CASSSPGYVNTIYF.